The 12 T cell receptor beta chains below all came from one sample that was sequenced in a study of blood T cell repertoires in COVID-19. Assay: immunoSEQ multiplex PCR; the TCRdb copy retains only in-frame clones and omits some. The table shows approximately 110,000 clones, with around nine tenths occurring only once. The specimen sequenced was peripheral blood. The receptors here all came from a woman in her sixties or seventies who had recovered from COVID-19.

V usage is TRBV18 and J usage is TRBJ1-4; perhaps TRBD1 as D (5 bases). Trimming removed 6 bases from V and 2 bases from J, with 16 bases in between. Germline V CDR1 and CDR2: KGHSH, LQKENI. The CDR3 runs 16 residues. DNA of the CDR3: TGTGCCAGCTCCCTGGGACTCGCGGGCACTAATGAAAAACTGTTTTTT. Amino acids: CASSLGLAGTNEKLFF.

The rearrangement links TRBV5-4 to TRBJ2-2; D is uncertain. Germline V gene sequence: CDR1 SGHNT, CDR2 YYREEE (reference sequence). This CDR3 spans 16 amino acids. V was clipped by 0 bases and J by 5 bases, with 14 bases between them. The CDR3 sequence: CASSLAGAYGTGELFF. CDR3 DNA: TGTGCCAGCAGCTTGGCAGGCGCCTACGGAACCGGGGAGCTGTTTTTT.

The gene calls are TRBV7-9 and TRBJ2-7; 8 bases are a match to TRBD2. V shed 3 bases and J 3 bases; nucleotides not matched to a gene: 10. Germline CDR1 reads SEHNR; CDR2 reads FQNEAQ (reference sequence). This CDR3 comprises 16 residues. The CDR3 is CASSFHGAGGHYEQYF. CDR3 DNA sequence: TGTGCCAGCAGCTTTCATGGGGCGGGAGGTCACTACGAGCAGTACTTC.

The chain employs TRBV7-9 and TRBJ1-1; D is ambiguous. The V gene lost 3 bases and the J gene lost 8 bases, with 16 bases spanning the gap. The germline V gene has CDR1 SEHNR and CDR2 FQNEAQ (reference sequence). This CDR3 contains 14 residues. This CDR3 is CASSFLSPQAEAFF. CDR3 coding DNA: TGTGCCAGCAGCTTCCTTTCCCCCCAGGCGGAAGCTTTCTTT.

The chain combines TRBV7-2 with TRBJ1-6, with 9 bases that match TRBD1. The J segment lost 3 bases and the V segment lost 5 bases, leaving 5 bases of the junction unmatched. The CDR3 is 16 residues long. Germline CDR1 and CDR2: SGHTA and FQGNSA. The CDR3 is CASSIQGALYNSPLHF. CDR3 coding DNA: TGTGCCAGCAGCATACAGGGGGCCCTCTATAATTCACCCCTCCACTTT.

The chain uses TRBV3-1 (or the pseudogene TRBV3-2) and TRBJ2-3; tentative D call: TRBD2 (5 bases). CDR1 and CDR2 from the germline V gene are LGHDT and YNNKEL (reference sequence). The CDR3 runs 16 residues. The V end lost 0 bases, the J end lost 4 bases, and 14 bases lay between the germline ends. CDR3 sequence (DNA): TGTGCCAGCAGCCAAGATGGCTGGACTCGGCCAGATACGCAGTATTTT. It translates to CASSQDGWTRPDTQYF.

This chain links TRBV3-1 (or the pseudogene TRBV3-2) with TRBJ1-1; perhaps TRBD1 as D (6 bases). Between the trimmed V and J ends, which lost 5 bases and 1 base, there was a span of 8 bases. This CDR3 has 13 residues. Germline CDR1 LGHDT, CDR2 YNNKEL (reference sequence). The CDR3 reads CASSRGKNTEAFF. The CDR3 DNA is TGTGCCAGCAGCAGGGGGAAGAACACTGAAGCTTTCTTT.

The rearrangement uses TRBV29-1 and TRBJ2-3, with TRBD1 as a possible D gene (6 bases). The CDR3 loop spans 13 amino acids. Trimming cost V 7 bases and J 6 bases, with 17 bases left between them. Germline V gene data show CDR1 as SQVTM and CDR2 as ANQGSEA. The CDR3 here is CSAGGRGYDTQYF. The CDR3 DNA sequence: TGCAGCGCCGGAGGCAGGGGTTACGATACGCAGTATTTT.

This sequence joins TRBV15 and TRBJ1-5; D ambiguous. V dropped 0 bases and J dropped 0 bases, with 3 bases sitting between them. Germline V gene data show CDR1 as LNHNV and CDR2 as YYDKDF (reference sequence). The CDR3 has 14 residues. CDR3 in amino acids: CATSRDRSNQPQHF. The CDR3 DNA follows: TGTGCCACCAGCAGAGACCGTAGCAATCAGCCCCAGCATTTT.

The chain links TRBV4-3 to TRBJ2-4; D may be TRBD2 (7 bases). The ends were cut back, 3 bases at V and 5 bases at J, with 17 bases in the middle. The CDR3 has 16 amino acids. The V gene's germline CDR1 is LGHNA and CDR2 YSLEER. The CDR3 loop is CASSQGLGGPENIQYF. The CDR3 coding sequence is TGCGCCAGCAGCCAGGGTCTGGGGGGGCCGGAAAACATTCAGTACTTC.

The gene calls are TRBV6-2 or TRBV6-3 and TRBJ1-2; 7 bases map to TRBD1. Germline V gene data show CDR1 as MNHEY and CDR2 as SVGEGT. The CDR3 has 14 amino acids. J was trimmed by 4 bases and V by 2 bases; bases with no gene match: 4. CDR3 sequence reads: CASSYTTGVYGYTF. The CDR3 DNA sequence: TGTGCCAGCAGTTACACCACAGGGGTCTATGGCTACACCTTC.

CDR3 sequence: CASRKQGFITPREQYF. The CDR3 coding sequence is TGTGCCAGCAGGAAACAGGGTTTCATTACCCCGCGCGAGCAGTACTTC. V is TRBV3-1 (or the pseudogene TRBV3-2) and J is TRBJ2-7; weak D call: TRBD1 (6 bases). The CDR3 loop spans 16 amino acids. The ends were cut back, 6 bases at V and 6 bases at J, with 24 bases in the middle. The V gene's germline CDR1 is LGHDT and CDR2 YNNKEL (reference sequence).